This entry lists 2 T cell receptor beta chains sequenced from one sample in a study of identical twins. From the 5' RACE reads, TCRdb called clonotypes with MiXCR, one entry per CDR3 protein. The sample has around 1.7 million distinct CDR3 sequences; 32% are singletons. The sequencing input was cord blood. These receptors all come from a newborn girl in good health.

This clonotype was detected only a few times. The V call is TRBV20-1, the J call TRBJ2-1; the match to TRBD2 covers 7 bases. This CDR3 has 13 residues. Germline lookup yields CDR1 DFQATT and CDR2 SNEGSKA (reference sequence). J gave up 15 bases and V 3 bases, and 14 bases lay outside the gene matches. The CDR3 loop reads CSARGWLRGLRFF. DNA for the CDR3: TGCAGTGCTAGGGGATGGCTTCGGGGACTAAGGTTCTTC.

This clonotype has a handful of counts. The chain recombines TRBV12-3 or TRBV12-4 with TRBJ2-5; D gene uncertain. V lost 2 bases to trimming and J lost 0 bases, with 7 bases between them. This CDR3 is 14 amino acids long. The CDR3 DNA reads TGTGCCAGCAGTTTATACCAATACCAAGAGACCCAGTACTTC. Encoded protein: CASSLYQYQETQYF.